Below, 28 T cell receptor beta chains from the same sample are listed, as sequenced in a study of beta chain features in type 1 diabetes. Since all of the isolated RNA was reverse transcribed, expressed TCRB transcripts were what got sequenced. Assay: immunoSEQ multiplex PCR; the TCRdb copy retains only in-frame clones and omits some. The repertoire consists of under 450,000 clones, with approximately 15% occurring once and the leading ten covering roughly 0.035%. The sample consisted of naive CD4+ T cells from blood. These TCRs come from a man aged 30-40 years in good health.

This clone showed up many times. This sequence joins TRBV19 and TRBJ1-4; D remains unclear. Germline V lookup: CDR1 LNHDA, CDR2 SQIVND (reference sequence). Trimming cost V 6 bases and J 2 bases, with 10 bases left between them. This CDR3 contains 14 residues. In DNA form, the CDR3 reads TGTGCCAGTAGGCGTCAGAAGACTAATGAAAAACTGTTTTTT. It encodes CASRRQKTNEKLFF.

This clone has a handful of counts. J is TRBJ2-1 and V is TRBV9, with a weak D call TRBD2 (6 bases). The germline CDR1 and CDR2 sequences are SGDLS and YYNGEE. The V and J ends lost 0 bases and 5 bases respectively, with 6 bases between them. The CDR3 covers 13 residues. The CDR3: CASSVGRDNEQFF. The CDR3 bases are TGTGCCAGCAGCGTAGGGAGGGACAATGAGCAGTTCTTC.

The CDR3 spells CASNTLAAEQFF. In DNA, the CDR3 is TGTGCCAGCAACACCCTAGCGGCAGAGCAGTTCTTC. This chain joins TRBV11-2 and TRBJ2-1; 7 nucleotides line up with TRBD2. J gave up 10 bases and V 7 bases, and 7 bases lay outside the gene matches. This CDR3 region has 12 residues. The germline V gene has CDR1 SGHAT and CDR2 FQNNGV.

This chain links TRBV30 with TRBJ2-6; D is unresolved. The germline V gene encodes CDR1 GTSNPN and CDR2 SVGIG (reference sequence). The CDR3 runs to 12 residues. Trimming cost V 5 bases and J 4 bases, with 6 bases left between them. The CDR3 DNA is TGTGCCTGGGCTGTCGGGGCCAACGTCCTGACTTTC. It translates to CAWAVGANVLTF.

This clone was counted a few times. V and J are TRBV4-1 and TRBJ1-2; D gene unclear. This CDR3 contains 15 residues. Germline CDR1 reads MGHRA; CDR2 reads YSYEKL. The V gene lost 2 bases and the J gene lost 4 bases, with 14 bases spanning the gap. CDR3 loop: CASSQSVITVYGYTF. CDR3 DNA sequence: TGCGCCAGCAGCCAATCCGTCATAACCGTCTATGGCTACACCTTC.

V usage is TRBV5-1 and J usage is TRBJ2-2, with D perhaps given as TRBD1 or TRBD2 (5 bases each). Per germline, CDR1 SGHRS and CDR2 YFSETQ. The CDR3 is 14 residues long. The V and J ends lost 4 bases and 4 bases respectively, with 11 bases between them. This CDR3 reads CASSPERGTGELFF. The CDR3 DNA is TGCGCCAGCAGCCCCGAGAGGGGCACCGGGGAGCTGTTTTTT. The whole variable domain, remainder taken from reference TRBV5-1 and TRBJ2-2, is KAGVTQTPRYLIKTRGQQVTLSCSPISGHRSVSWYQQTPGQGLQFLFEYFSETQRNKGNFPGRFSGRQFSNSRSEMNVSTLELGDSALYLCASSPERGTGELFFGEGSRLTVL.

This chain joins TRBV29-1 and TRBJ2-7; a weak D match, TRBD1 (6 bases). Germline V gives CDR1 SQVTM, CDR2 ANQGSEA. The CDR3 runs to 12 residues. CDR3 nucleotide sequence: TGCCGTGTCAGGGGCCCGACCTACGAGCAGTACGTC. Translating gives CRVRGPTYEQYV.

There are a few counts of this clone. The chain employs TRBV7-2 and TRBJ2-4; 8 positions match TRBD2. The CDR3 is 18 amino acids. V was clipped by 1 base and J by 1 base; unmatched bases: 9. CDR1 and CDR2 from the germline V gene are SGHTA and FQGNSA. The CDR3, as DNA: TGTGCCAGCAGCTTAGTCCCCACAGCGGGAGCTGCCAAAAACATTCAGTACTTC. Translated, it gives CASSLVPTAGAAKNIQYF.

In its sample, this clone was seen a few times. The V gene is TRBV7-9, the J gene TRBJ1-4; no definite D call. Germline V gene sequence: CDR1 SEHNR, CDR2 FQNEAQ (reference sequence). This CDR3 has 13 residues. V was cut by 5 bases and J by 8 bases, with 12 bases left in between. The CDR3 region is CASSLRSGEKLFF. The CDR3 DNA is TGTGCCAGCAGCCTCCGGAGCGGGGAAAAACTGTTTTTT. Full variable domain (missing parts from reference TRBV7-9 and TRBJ1-4): DTGVSQNPRHKITKRGQNVTFRCDPISEHNRLYWYRQTLGQGPEFLTYFQNEAQLEKSRLLSDRFSAERPKGSFSTLEIQRTEQGDSAMYLCASSLRSGEKLFFGSGTQLSVL.

There are a few counts of this clone. Other DNA sequences in this specimen translate into the identical CDR3. V gene TRBV7-2 combines with J gene TRBJ2-5; TRBD2 aligns across 7 bases. CDR1 is SGHTA and CDR2 is FQGNSA in the germline V gene. The CDR3 spans 15 residues. V lost 2 bases, J lost 3 bases, and 6 bases stayed unmatched. CDR3 bases: TGTGCCAGCAGCTTACCCTCAGGGACTAAAGAGACCCAGTACTTC. It encodes CASSLPSGTKETQYF.

This clone was observed a few times. The J gene is TRBJ2-5, the V gene TRBV7-9; TRBD2 is a possible D gene (7 bases). There are 15 residues in the CDR3. Trimming removed 5 bases from V and 5 bases from J, with 18 bases in between. Germline V gene sequence: CDR1 SEHNR, CDR2 FQNEAQ (reference sequence). CDR3 nucleotides: TGTGCCAGCAGCCGTGACGGGGGGCTGCTCGAGACCCAGTACTTC. It codes for CASSRDGGLLETQYF. The complete variable domain, with remaining parts taken from reference TRBV7-9 and TRBJ2-5, reads DTGVSQNPRHKITKRGQNVTFRCDPISEHNRLYWYRQTLGQGPEFLTYFQNEAQLEKSRLLSDRFSAERPKGSFSTLEIQRTEQGDSAMYLCASSRDGGLLETQYFGPGTRLLVL.

This clone was counted ten times or more. The chain employs TRBV21-1 and TRBJ2-5; the D segment call TRBD1 is taken from the table without a DNA check. TRBV21-1 is classified as a pseudogene. The CDR3 totals 14 residues. The CDR3: CARALTGEQETQYF. CDR3 coding DNA: TGTGCCAGGGCTTTGACAGGGGAACAAGAGACCCAGTACTTC.

The chain uses TRBV12-5 and TRBJ2-5; D not certain. Germline V gene lookup returns CDR1 LGHNT and CDR2 FRNRAP. V lost 6 bases and J 5 bases, leaving 16 bases between the germline ends. This CDR3 has 14 amino acids. CDR3 DNA sequence: TGTGCTAGTGGGCCCGAGCGATCTGAGGAGACCCAGTACTTC. Protein sequence: CASGPERSEETQYF.

This clone was counted a few times. The rearrangement links TRBV13 to TRBJ1-2, with TRBD1 matching 7 bases. Germline V gives CDR1 PRHDT, CDR2 FYEKMQ (reference sequence). The V and J ends lost 4 bases and 5 bases, in that order; junction bases with no gene match: 7. The CDR3 consists of 14 residues. CDR3 protein: CASSSGPGQYGYTF. CDR3 DNA sequence: TGTGCCAGCAGCTCGGGGCCGGGACAGTATGGCTACACCTTC.

This sequence joins TRBV29-1 and TRBJ2-2; TRBD2 matches 13 bases. After removal of 6 bases from V and 6 bases from J, the junction contained 7 bases not matched to a gene. The CDR3 length is 15 residues. Looked up from germline, CDR1 is SQVTM and CDR2 is ANQGSEA. In nucleotides, the CDR3 is TGCAGCGTGAAAGGGACTAGCGGGATCTCCGGGGAGCTGTTTTTT. Translating it yields CSVKGTSGISGELFF.

The table lists this clone with a count of one. This sequence joins TRBV5-1 and TRBJ2-2, with D unresolved. Germline values: CDR1 SGHRS, CDR2 YFSETQ. V lost 4 bases, J lost 2 bases, and 21 bases lay in between. CDR3 length equals 18 residues. CDR3: CASSPTGSPLTNTGELFF. The CDR3 DNA reads TGCGCCAGCAGCCCGACCGGGTCACCTCTTACAAACACCGGGGAGCTGTTTTTT.

In this sample, this clone turned up a few times. The chain joins TRBV2 to TRBJ2-3; D is uncertain. CDR1 SNHLY and CDR2 FYNNEI come from the germline V gene. Trimming pared 4 bases from V and 0 bases from J, leaving 5 bases between. This CDR3 contains 13 residues. The CDR3 DNA sequence: TGTGCCAGCAGTGTTGGCAGCACAGATACGCAGTATTTT. Translated, it gives CASSVGSTDTQYF.

This clone has only a few counts. Being one base from a much bigger clone, this may be a read error. Other DNA sequences in this sample translate to the same CDR3. CDR3 sequence: CASSLKETQYF. In DNA, the CDR3 is TGTGCCAGCAGCTTGAAGGAGACCCAGTACTTC. The chain links TRBV7-2 to TRBJ2-5; D call uncertain. This CDR3 has 11 residues. CDR1 and CDR2 (germline): SGHTA, FQGNSA. V lost 3 bases, J lost 5 bases, and 4 bases lay in between.

Only a few counts were recorded for this clone. This chain uses TRBV18 with TRBJ1-2, with D possibly being TRBD1 (6 bases). CDR3 length: 13 residues. CDR1 is KGHSH and CDR2 is LQKENI in the germline V gene. Trimming cost V 3 bases and J 4 bases, with 9 bases left between them. The chain's CDR3 is CASSPGGAYGYTF. For the CDR3, the DNA is TGTGCCAGCTCACCTGGGGGCGCCTATGGCTACACCTTC.

This clone appeared a few times. The chain recombines TRBV4-3 with TRBJ1-1; D not resolved. In germline, CDR1 is LGHNA, CDR2 YSLEER. Trimming pared 1 base from V and 5 bases from J, leaving 11 bases between. This CDR3 is built from 14 residues. In DNA form, the CDR3 reads TGCGCCAGCAGCCAAGTTGCCGGGGTTACTGAAGCTTTCTTT. It codes for CASSQVAGVTEAFF.

The rearrangement links TRBV9 to TRBJ2-7; the D gene is possibly TRBD2 (5 bases). This CDR3 contains 18 residues. The germline V gene has CDR1 SGDLS and CDR2 YYNGEE. Trimming took 3 bases from V and 2 from J, leaving 24 bases between them. The CDR3 loop reads CASSAKLGSTGSAYEQYF. In nucleotides, the CDR3 is TGTGCCAGCAGCGCTAAGTTGGGCTCGACTGGGAGCGCCTACGAGCAGTACTTC.

The chain combines TRBV5-1 with TRBJ2-3, with 13 bases that match TRBD2. This CDR3 comprises 15 residues. J gave up 4 bases and V 4 bases, and 3 bases lay outside the gene matches. The germline CDR1 and CDR2 sequences are SGHRS and YFSETQ. In DNA, the CDR3 is TGCGCCAGCAGCCCCGGACTAGCGGGAGCAGATACGCAGTATTTT. The encoded protein is CASSPGLAGADTQYF.

A few counts support this clone. The genes are TRBV28 and TRBJ2-4, with TRBD1 matching over 9 bases. Germline V gene lookup returns CDR1 MDHEN and CDR2 SYDVKM. The CDR3 contains 14 residues. V lost 5 bases and J lost 7; bases outside the gene matches: 6. CDR3 bases: TGTGCCAGCAGTGTCCCGGGACAGGGCAACATTCAGTACTTC. Translated, it gives CASSVPGQGNIQYF.

The chain carries TRBV21-1 and TRBJ2-7; no DNA check was done on the table's D call, TRBD1. TRBV21-1 is noted as a pseudogene. This CDR3 region has 10 residues. CDR3 in amino acids: CASSTYEQYF. CDR3 DNA sequence: TGTGCCAGCAGCACATACGAGCAGTACTTC.

This clone was counted a few times. The J gene is TRBJ2-6, the V gene TRBV9; D gene ambiguous. Trimming cost V 0 bases and J 1 base, with 8 bases left between them. Germline assignment: CDR1 SGDLS and CDR2 YYNGEE. CDR3 length: 16 residues. Here the CDR3 reads CASSVERASGANVLTF. The DNA of the CDR3 is TGTGCCAGCAGCGTAGAGAGAGCTTCTGGGGCCAACGTCCTGACTTTC.

This clone was observed a few times. The chain carries TRBV7-9 and TRBJ2-3; D not certain. Germline-derived CDR1 and CDR2 are SEHNR and FQNEAQ (reference sequence). CDR3 length equals 16 residues. V was shortened by 5 bases and J by 3 bases, with 18 bases between the two germline ends. CDR3 amino acids: CASSPRLLTATDTQYF. The DNA of the CDR3 is TGTGCCAGCAGCCCACGCCTTCTGACGGCAACAGATACGCAGTATTTT.

The chain carries TRBV2 and TRBJ2-1; weak D call: TRBD2 (6 bases). CDR1 and CDR2 (germline): SNHLY, FYNNEI. CDR3 size: 13 residues. V gave up 3 bases and J gave up 15 bases, with 18 bases separating them. Written as DNA, the CDR3 is TGTGCCAGCAGTGAGACCCCAACTAGCAATCCGTTCTTC. Protein: CASSETPTSNPFF. The whole variable domain, filled in from reference TRBV2 and TRBJ2-1, reads EPEVTQTPSHQVTQMGQEVILRCVPISNHLYFYWYRQILGQKVEFLVSFYNNEISEKSEIFDDQFSVERPDGSNFTLKIRSTKLEDSAMYFCASSETPTSNPFFGPGTRLTVL.

This clone appeared a few times. The chain carries TRBV18 and TRBJ2-3; 7 bases line up with TRBD1. Germline-derived CDR1 and CDR2 are KGHSH and LQKENI. CDR3 length: 17 amino acids. J was trimmed by 3 bases and V by 5 bases; bases with no gene match: 14. CDR3 loop: CASSNRDRFWDTDTQYF. As DNA, the CDR3 is TGTGCCAGCTCAAACCGGGACAGATTTTGGGATACAGATACGCAGTATTTT. Filled out from reference TRBV18 and TRBJ2-3, the complete variable domain reads NAGVMQNPRHLVRRRGQEARLRCSPMKGHSHVYWYRQLPEEGLKFMVYLQKENIIDESGMPKERFSAEFPKEGPSILRIQQVVRGDSAAYFCASSNRDRFWDTDTQYFGPGTRLTVL.